This note documents a single TCR beta chain sequence. The data were obtained in a study of blood T cell repertoires in COVID-19. Across the whole study: From the United States, Italy and Spain came samples of acute and convalescent COVID-19. Sample material is recorded as cDNA or gDNA derived from T cells, B-cell-depleted T cells, or PBMCs.

Germline V gives CDR1 LNHDA, CDR2 SQIVND (reference sequence). This CDR3 is 19 amino acids long. Trimming left V 1 base short and J 1 base short, with 20 bases between. In the study's own analysis: Nucleated cell counts were estimated from reference gene primer amplification. TCRdb's table, derived via immunoSEQ multiplex PCR, lists solely in-frame clones and lacks some. V, J and clone size reflect that table, while D and trimming were determined from the DNA. The data contain some 260,000 clones, 70% to 75% of them singletons. V and J are TRBV19 and TRBJ1-5; tentatively, D is TRBD1 (5 bases). Input material: peripheral blood. The receptor was derived from a woman older than 75 with acute or convalescent COVID-19. The CDR3 DNA follows: TGTGCCAGTAGTATAGGACCAGGGATTAGATTGGTAAGCAATCAGCCCCAGCATTTT. Translating gives CASSIGPGIRLVSNQPQHF.